This T cell receptor beta chain was sequenced during a study of CD8+ T cells in alopecia areata. Study-wide results and limits: There were many expanded lesional clones persisting in scalp and blood during tofacitinib. In scalp, tofacitinib significantly decreased clonality and expanded CD8+ clones among the top 100.

Germline assignment: CDR1 SGHDN and CDR2 FVKESK. The length of the CDR3 is 13 residues. With 1 base removed from V and 6 bases from J, the gap between germline ends came to 6 bases. As for treatment: oral pan-JAK inhibitor, 5-10 mg twice daily. Isolated RNA was reverse transcribed into cDNA used as the sequencing template. Assay used: immunoSEQ multiplex PCR; TCRdb lists only in-frame clones, some missing. The sample records about 120,000 clones, 50% to 65% being singletons. About this clone: Its antigen remains unknown.

This TCR came from a human donor with alopecia areata. The source material was CD4+ T cells sorted from blood, sampled at week 24, from a patient treated with tofacitinib. V is TRBV14 and J is TRBJ2-2; D possibly corresponds to TRBD1 (5 bases). The CDR3 spells CASSQVGPGELFF. In DNA form, the CDR3 reads TGTGCCAGCAGCCAAGTGGGGCCCGGGGAGCTGTTTTTT.